This T cell receptor beta chain was documented in a study of beta chain features in type 1 diabetes. General study results and limits: Shorter TCRB CDR3s, moderately but significantly so, were found in Type 1 diabetes patients in all four CD4+ subsets.

This clone was detected a few times. Its target is unknown. J was trimmed by 4 bases and V by 0 bases; bases with no gene match: 2. CDR1 is SGHNT and CDR2 is YYREEE in the germline V gene (reference sequence). The CDR3 extends over 15 amino acids. Expressed TCRB transcripts got sequenced, as all isolated RNA was reverse transcribed. Profiled with immunoSEQ multiplex PCR; TCRdb holds only in-frame clones, not every one. The profile shows 620,000 or so clones, 15% of them singletons. Sorted CD4+ subsets: naive, central memory, regulatory, stem cell-like memory (CD45RO/CCR7/CD25/CD127/CD95/CD27 panel). The chain links TRBV5-4 to TRBJ2-2, with 8 bases aligning to TRBD2. The sequence was obtained from a man younger than 35 in good health. The sequenced material came from naive CD4+ T cells from blood. The CDR3 region is CASSLALAVTGELFF. CDR3 nucleotide sequence: TGTGCCAGCAGCTTGGCACTAGCGGTCACCGGGGAGCTGTTTTTT.